This T cell receptor (beta chain) was profiled in a study of post-analysis software for immune sequencing data. The library was made from cDNA and included unique molecular identifiers. TCRdb processed the PCR reads anew with MiXCR; each CDR3 protein has one entry. The data hold hundreds of thousands of distinct CDR3 sequences, with approximately 30% observed a single time. This clonotype showed up just a few times. Its target is unknown. General study results and limits: TRBV5-6, TRBV5-1 and TRBV20-1 were among roughly 5 TRBV segments more frequent in patients than controls.

V was cut by 1 base and J by 0 bases, with 5 bases left in between. The CDR3 spans 14 residues. Germline V gene sequence: CDR1 ENHRY, CDR2 SYGVKD. Sequenced material: blood. This clonotype was obtained from a girl aged 5 to 17 with multiple sclerosis. J is TRBJ2-3 and V is TRBV10-3; the D is unclear. The CDR3 coding sequence is TGTGCCATCAGTGAGTTTACTAGCACAGATACGCAGTATTTT. Its translation: CAISEFTSTDTQYF.